The 20 T cell receptor beta chains below all came from one sample that was sequenced in a study of beta chain features in type 1 diabetes. Their antigens remain unidentified. Whole-study results and caveats: Shorter TCRB CDR3s, moderately but significantly so, were found in Type 1 diabetes patients in all four CD4+ subsets.

The investigators reverse transcribed all of the isolated RNA, so they sequenced expressed TCRB transcripts. Clones were read by immunoSEQ multiplex PCR, and TCRdb kept only the in-frame ones, dropping some. The sample contains about 370,000 clones, roughly a tenth of which appear only once. The sequenced material came from central memory CD4+ T cells from blood. The receptors were sampled from a man in his thirties or forties with type 1 diabetes.

The chain couples TRBV7-9 to TRBJ1-1; D is possibly TRBD1 (5 bases). V lost 5 bases and J lost 5, with 12 bases in between. This CDR3 region has 13 residues. Germline V lookup: CDR1 SEHNR, CDR2 FQNEAQ (reference sequence). The CDR3 reads CASSLDRETEAFF. The CDR3 nucleotides are TGTGCCAGCAGCCTAGACAGAGAAACTGAAGCTTTCTTT.

The chain is built from TRBV30 and TRBJ2-1; perhaps TRBD2 as D (6 bases). Trimming removed 2 bases from V and 4 bases from J, with 12 bases in between. Germline values: CDR1 GTSNPN, CDR2 SVGIG (reference sequence). This CDR3 spans 14 amino acids. As DNA, the CDR3 is TGTGCCTGGAGTCGAGGAGGGAGATACAATGAGCAGTTCTTC. Protein product: CAWSRGGRYNEQFF.

As regards this clone: Other DNA sequences in the same sample also yield this CDR3. This chain's CDR3 is CASSLGGSSSYEQYF. The CDR3 DNA is TGTGCCAGCAGCTTAGGCGGGAGCTCGTCCTACGAGCAGTACTTC. The chain joins TRBV7-2 to TRBJ2-7; TRBD2 agrees at 7 bases. The V gene end was trimmed by 1 base and the J gene end by 1 base; junction bases not matched to a gene: 4. The V gene's germline CDR1 is SGHTA and CDR2 FQGNSA. This CDR3 is built from 15 residues.

This clone appeared a few times. The chain employs TRBV6-6 and TRBJ2-3; maybe TRBD2 (5 bases). CDR1 MNHNY and CDR2 SVGAGI come from the germline V gene (reference sequence). The length of the CDR3 is 15 residues. V dropped 2 bases and J dropped 4 bases, with 13 bases sitting between them. Here the CDR3 reads CASSYAIGGADTQYF. The CDR3 DNA reads TGTGCCAGCAGTTACGCCATTGGAGGCGCAGATACGCAGTATTTT.

This clone was seen repeatedly, ten times or more. This sequence joins TRBV28 and TRBJ2-5, with D tentatively TRBD2 (5 bases). Germline V gives CDR1 MDHEN, CDR2 SYDVKM. V was clipped by 4 bases and J by 5 bases, with 11 bases between them. CDR3 length: 13 residues. The CDR3 region has the DNA TGTGCCAGCAGTTCGGGGAGTTTGGAGACCCAGTACTTC. Translated, it gives CASSSGSLETQYF.

This clone was counted a few times. J is TRBJ2-1 and V is TRBV27, with a weak D call TRBD1 (6 bases). The CDR3 extends over 15 amino acids. V was clipped by 5 bases and J by 0 bases, with 11 bases between them. Germline V lookup: CDR1 MNHEY, CDR2 SMNVEV (reference sequence). The DNA for the CDR3 is TGTGCCAGCAGTCGCAGGGGCGGCTCCTACAATGAGCAGTTCTTC. Translation gives CASSRRGGSYNEQFF.

This sequence joins TRBV28 and TRBJ2-1; the D gene is possibly TRBD2 (6 bases). V lost 8 bases and J lost 4, with 21 bases in between. The CDR3 is 16 amino acids. Germline V gives CDR1 MDHEN, CDR2 SYDVKM. The CDR3 protein is CASPKSQEGLYNEQFF. The CDR3 DNA reads as TGTGCCAGCCCGAAATCTCAGGAGGGGTTATACAATGAGCAGTTCTTC.

The gene calls are TRBV27 and TRBJ1-3, with unresolved D. This CDR3 region has 13 residues. Trimming left V 2 bases short and J 11 bases short, with 13 bases between. Germline CDR1 MNHEY, CDR2 SMNVEV (reference sequence). DNA for the CDR3: TGTGCCAGCAGTTTAGGGCTGGGCGGACCCATATATTTT. Translated, it gives CASSLGLGGPIYF.

CDR3 sequence: CASSVDRGKSYEQYF. The CDR3 region has the DNA TGTGCCAGCAGCGTCGACAGGGGGAAATCCTACGAGCAGTACTTC. The gene calls are TRBV5-4 and TRBJ2-7, with 9 bases fitting TRBD1. Trimming removed 4 bases from V and 1 base from J; junction bases left unmatched: 6. Germline CDR1 and CDR2: SGHNT and YYREEE (reference sequence). This CDR3 is 15 amino acids long.

This clone appeared a few times. The chain recombines TRBV30 with TRBJ2-7; either TRBD1 or TRBD2 may supply D (5 bases each). Trimming removed 6 bases at V and 2 bases at J, with 14 bases between. Looked up from germline, CDR1 is GTSNPN and CDR2 is SVGIG (reference sequence). This CDR3 has 13 residues. Written as DNA, the CDR3 is TGTGCCTGTAATACGGGGCAAACCTACGAGCAGTACTTC. This gives the protein CACNTGQTYEQYF.

V gene TRBV14 combines with J gene TRBJ1-5; D ambiguous. Trimming removed 2 bases from V and 6 bases from J, with 14 bases in between. The germline gives CDR1 SGHDN, CDR2 FVKESK. This CDR3 spans 15 amino acids. This chain's CDR3 is CASSQWRAGFQPQHF. As DNA, the CDR3 is TGTGCCAGCAGCCAATGGCGGGCGGGGTTTCAGCCCCAGCATTTT.

The chain recombines TRBV5-5 with TRBJ1-1, with TRBD1 identical over 7 bases. The CDR3 length is 15 residues. Germline assignment: CDR1 SGHKS and CDR2 YYEKEE (reference sequence). Trimming removed 2 bases from V and 1 base from J; junction bases left unmatched: 5. This chain's CDR3 is CASSFSGGRNTEAFF. For the CDR3, the DNA is TGTGCCAGCAGCTTCTCAGGGGGAAGGAACACTGAAGCTTTCTTT.

This clone has a handful of counts. The chain has TRBV4-2 and TRBJ1-5; D perhaps matches TRBD1 (5 bases). The CDR3 extends over 16 amino acids. Trimming cost V 0 bases and J 5 bases, with 14 bases left between them. Germline V gene sequence: CDR1 LGHNA, CDR2 YNFKEQ. CDR3 DNA: TGTGCCAGCAGCCAAGAGGATTGGGGGAGGTATCAGCCCCAGCATTTT. Translated: CASSQEDWGRYQPQHF.

The V and J genes are TRBV30 and TRBJ1-2, with unresolved D. V was cut by 2 bases and J by 0 bases, with 10 bases left in between. This CDR3 contains 14 residues. Germline assignment: CDR1 GTSNPN and CDR2 SVGIG (reference sequence). The CDR3 spells CAWSLAVSNYGYTF. The DNA of the CDR3 is TGTGCCTGGAGTCTGGCCGTTTCTAACTATGGCTACACCTTC. Complete variable domain (other parts from reference TRBV30 and TRBJ1-2): SQTIHQWPATLVQPVGSPLSLECTVEGTSNPNLYWYRQAAGRGLQLLFYSVGIGQISSEVPQNLSASRPQDRQFILSSKKLLLSDSGFYLCAWSLAVSNYGYTFGSGTRLTVV.

In this sample, this clone turned up a few times. The chain is built from TRBV28 and TRBJ2-2; D not certain. Germline V gene lookup returns CDR1 MDHEN and CDR2 SYDVKM. The CDR3 length is 13 residues. V lost 6 bases and J 7 bases, leaving 12 bases between the germline ends. The CDR3 is CASRGEGIGELFF. In DNA, the CDR3 is TGTGCCAGCAGGGGCGAAGGGATCGGGGAGCTGTTTTTT. Combining the CDR3 with reference TRBV28 and TRBJ2-2 gives the whole variable domain DVKVTQSSRYLVKRTGEKVFLECVQDMDHENMFWYRQDPGLGLRLIYFSYDVKMKEKGDIPEGYSVSREKKERFSLILESASTNQTSMYLCASRGEGIGELFFGEGSRLTVL.

This clone occurred a few times. An end of the junction does not agree with germline; a read error may underlie this. The J gene is TRBJ2-3, the V gene TRBV5-1; possible D gene TRBD1, 6 bases. This CDR3 region has 15 residues. Germline CDR1 reads SGHRS; CDR2 reads YFSETQ. The CDR3 region is CASSRGGQGLDTQYF. In DNA, the CDR3 is TGTGCCAGCAGCCGGGGCGGCCAGGGGCTAGATACGCAGTATTTT.

This clone was observed a handful of times. The chain joins TRBV15 to TRBJ1-5, with 7 positions matching TRBD1. Trimming took 1 base from V and 4 from J; bases not matched to a gene: 10. Germline-derived CDR1 and CDR2 are LNHNV and YYDKDF (reference sequence). The CDR3 extends over 17 amino acids. The CDR3 protein is CATSRAAGTERNQPQHF. CDR3 nucleotides: TGTGCCACCAGCAGAGCTGCCGGGACAGAAAGAAATCAGCCCCAGCATTTT.

This clone was seen only a few times. V usage is TRBV7-2 and J usage is TRBJ2-5, with unresolved D. Germline CDR1 reads SGHTA; CDR2 reads FQGNSA. Trimming shortened V by 5 bases and J by 3 bases, and 16 bases separated the two germline ends. The CDR3 extends over 15 amino acids. The CDR3 sequence: CASSLSGYEEETQYF. DNA for the CDR3: TGTGCCAGCAGCCTATCCGGTTACGAAGAAGAGACCCAGTACTTC.

This clone was seen many times. V is TRBV5-5 and J is TRBJ2-4, with unresolved D. The V gene's germline CDR1 is SGHKS and CDR2 YYEKEE (reference sequence). The CDR3 totals 12 residues. Deletions cut 0 bases from V and 7 bases from J, with 5 bases between. The CDR3 nucleotides read TGTGCCAGCAGCTTGGGAGTGAACATTCAGTACTTC. This gives the protein CASSLGVNIQYF.

The chain employs TRBV7-2 and TRBJ1-1; 10 nucleotides align to TRBD1. This CDR3 region has 15 residues. Germline loops: CDR1 SGHTA, CDR2 FQGNSA. V was pared by 5 bases and J by 4 bases, with 7 bases of the junction left unmatched. The CDR3 sequence is CASSNRDRGSTEAFF. The CDR3 region has the DNA TGTGCCAGCAGCAACAGGGACAGGGGATCCACTGAAGCTTTCTTT. The entire variable domain, with the rest obtained from reference TRBV7-2 and TRBJ1-1, is as follows: GAGVSQSPSNKVTEKGKDVELRCDPISGHTALYWYRQSLGQGLEFLIYFQGNSAPDKSGLPSDRFSAERTGGSVSTLTIQRTQQEDSAVYLCASSNRDRGSTEAFFGQGTRLTVV.